Below are 18 T cell receptor beta chains sequenced from a single sample in a study of T cell responses to AZD1222 COVID-19 vaccine. TCRdb's copy holds only in-frame clones and misses some; the assay was immunoSEQ multiplex PCR. The table includes tens of thousands of clones, around 87% detected once. Sample: peripheral blood, taken 28 days after the second AZD1222 dose. The receptors were gathered from an adult who received the AZD1222 COVID-19 vaccine.

V gene TRBV27 combines with J gene TRBJ1-6; D is uncertain. V was cut by 2 bases and J by 9 bases, with 17 bases left in between. Per the germline V gene, CDR1 is MNHEY and CDR2 is SMNVEV (reference sequence). CDR3 length: 16 amino acids. The CDR3 is CASSLNPLGSPSPLHF. The CDR3 DNA reads as TGTGCCAGCAGTTTAAATCCGTTAGGCTCTCCTTCACCCCTCCACTTT.

This chain joins TRBV7-9 and TRBJ2-1, with 13 bases fitting TRBD2. Trimming at V came to 7 bases and at J to 4 bases, leaving 13 bases not matched to a gene. Germline V gives CDR1 SEHNR, CDR2 FQNEAQ (reference sequence). There are 18 residues in the CDR3. CDR3 protein: CASTDDTSGGALYNEQFF. CDR3 in DNA: TGTGCCAGCACCGACGACACTAGCGGGGGGGCCCTATACAATGAGCAGTTCTTC.

This sequence joins TRBV7-8 and TRBJ2-5; perhaps TRBD2 as D (5 bases). The CDR3 loop spans 15 amino acids. Germline CDR1 reads SGHVS; CDR2 reads FQNEAQ. Trimming cost V 3 bases and J 4 bases, with 15 bases left between them. CDR3 sequence (DNA): TGTGCCAGCAGCTTTCCCCCCGGGCTAGCAGAGACCCAGTACTTC. Translated: CASSFPPGLAETQYF.

The chain joins TRBV5-1 to TRBJ2-5, with 12 positions matching TRBD2. V gave up 2 bases and J gave up 2 bases; unmatched junction bases: 4. Germline-derived CDR1 and CDR2 are SGHRS and YFSETQ. This CDR3 is 16 amino acids long. CDR3 nucleotide sequence: TGCGCCAGCAGCTTTCTAGCGGGGGGGCCGCAAGAGACCCAGTACTTC. Translated, it gives CASSFLAGGPQETQYF.

V and J are TRBV12-3 or TRBV12-4 and TRBJ1-1, with D possibly TRBD1 on 6 matching bases. The V end was cut by 3 bases, the J end by 4 bases, with 9 bases between. This CDR3 comprises 13 residues. This chain's CDR3 is CASSFRDTTEAFF. The CDR3 DNA reads TGTGCCAGCAGTTTCCGGGACACCACTGAAGCTTTCTTT.

About this clone: The identical CDR3 is also encoded by other nucleotide sequences in the sample. The rearrangement uses TRBV19 and TRBJ1-5, with D uncertain. Germline CDR1 LNHDA, CDR2 SQIVND (reference sequence). This CDR3 has 15 residues. Trimming took 0 bases from V and 1 from J, leaving 7 bases between them. CDR3 loop: CASSIDRASNQPQHF. CDR3 nucleotides: TGTGCCAGTAGTATAGATCGGGCAAGCAATCAGCCCCAGCATTTT.

This clone was observed a few times. This chain connects TRBV27 to TRBJ2-2; 12 bases map to TRBD1. This CDR3 spans 14 amino acids. Trimming took 8 bases from V and 4 from J; bases not matched to a gene: 2. CDR1 is MNHEY, CDR2 SMNVEV, per germline (reference sequence). The CDR3 nucleotides are TGTGCCAGCCGGGACAGGGGGCTCACCGGGGAGCTGTTTTTT. This codes for CASRDRGLTGELFF.

The chain has TRBV30 and TRBJ1-3; no clear D. Between the trimmed V and J ends, which lost 1 base and 0 bases, there was a span of 7 bases. This CDR3 region has 14 residues. The germline gives CDR1 GTSNPN, CDR2 SVGIG (reference sequence). The CDR3 nucleotides read TGTGCCTGGAGTGCTGGCCTCTCTGGAAACACCATATATTTT. As protein: CAWSAGLSGNTIYF.

The V gene is TRBV4-2, the J gene TRBJ1-2; 7 bases align to TRBD1. With V trimmed by 7 bases and J by 4 bases, 9 bases remained unmatched. CDR1 is LGHNA and CDR2 is YNFKEQ in the germline V gene. The CDR3 loop spans 14 amino acids. CDR3 sequence (DNA): TGTGCCAGCACCGAAAACAGGGGTACCTATGGCTACACCTTC. Its translation: CASTENRGTYGYTF.

The CDR3 spells CASSESNAGANVLTF. CDR3 DNA: TGTGCCAGCAGTGAATCGAACGCTGGGGCCAACGTCCTGACTTTC. The chain uses TRBV6-1 and TRBJ2-6; D gene unclear. This CDR3 spans 15 amino acids. Per germline, CDR1 MNHNS and CDR2 SASEGT. Trimming took 2 bases from V and 2 from J, leaving 7 bases between them.

This clone appeared a single time. The V and J genes are TRBV27 and TRBJ1-6; TRBD1 is a possible D gene (5 bases). Germline V lookup: CDR1 MNHEY, CDR2 SMNVEV (reference sequence). The CDR3 has 12 amino acids. Trimming took off 6 bases at V and 10 bases at J, with 10 bases between the two ends. This CDR3 is CASSSRGSPLHF. The CDR3 DNA is TGTGCCAGCAGCTCCCGGGGGTCACCCCTCCACTTT.

This rearrangement joins TRBV30 to TRBJ2-7; D is perhaps TRBD2 (7 bases). The V and J ends lost 2 bases and 3 bases respectively, with 11 bases between them. The CDR3 contains 13 residues. The germline CDR1 and CDR2 sequences are GTSNPN and SVGIG (reference sequence). The CDR3, as DNA: TGTGCCTGGAGTAAGGGGGGGGTCTACGAGCAGTACTTC. Its translation: CAWSKGGVYEQYF. Looking up the rest from reference TRBV30 and TRBJ2-7 gives the full variable domain: SQTIHQWPATLVQPVGSPLSLECTVEGTSNPNLYWYRQAAGRGLQLLFYSVGIGQISSEVPQNLSASRPQDRQFILSSKKLLLSDSGFYLCAWSKGGVYEQYFGPGTRLTVT.

A few counts support this clone. This rearrangement joins TRBV6-5 to TRBJ1-2; D is unresolved. Germline CDR1 MNHEY, CDR2 SVGAGI. This CDR3 is built from 13 residues. V gave up 7 bases and J gave up 4 bases, with 13 bases separating them. CDR3 coding DNA: TGTGCCAGCACTGGGTCCCCAATCTATGGCTACACCTTC. Its protein is CASTGSPIYGYTF.

About this clone itself: It may be a read error: a sequence one base away is much more abundant. The V gene is TRBV5-6, the J gene TRBJ2-1, with D perhaps TRBD1 (6 bases). Trimming shortened V by 4 bases and J by 4 bases, and 18 bases separated the two germline ends. Germline V lookup: CDR1 SGHDT, CDR2 YYEEEE. CDR3 length equals 16 residues. Here the CDR3 reads CASSPWVGATYNEQFF. Written as DNA, the CDR3 is TGTGCCAGCAGCCCCTGGGTGGGGGCCACTTACAATGAGCAGTTCTTC.

CDR3 in DNA: TGCGCCAGCAGCTTGGGGGACAAGAACGGGGAGACCCAGTACTTC. The encoded protein is CASSLGDKNGETQYF. The gene calls are TRBV5-1 and TRBJ2-5; D might be TRBD1 (6 bases). This CDR3 has 15 amino acids. The germline V gene has CDR1 SGHRS and CDR2 YFSETQ. Trimming took 0 bases from V and 5 from J, leaving 14 bases between them.

V usage is TRBV3-1 (or the pseudogene TRBV3-2) and J usage is TRBJ1-1, with D maybe TRBD1 (6 bases). The CDR3 is made up of 14 amino acids. V was pared by 4 bases and J by 1 base, with 10 bases between. Germline CDR1 is LGHDT and CDR2 is YNNKEL (reference sequence). The CDR3 DNA reads as TGTGCCAGCAGCCGGATACAGGGGAACACTGAAGCTTTCTTT. As protein: CASSRIQGNTEAFF.

This chain connects TRBV28 to TRBJ1-2, with D hard to call. CDR3 length: 10 residues. Germline V gene data show CDR1 as MDHEN and CDR2 as SYDVKM. V gave up 5 bases and J gave up 6 bases, with 4 bases separating them. Here the CDR3 reads CASSADGYTF. For the CDR3, the DNA is TGTGCCAGCAGTGCTGATGGCTACACCTTC.

This clone was observed a single time. This chain links TRBV4-1 with TRBJ2-1; 9 bases map to TRBD2. This CDR3 spans 15 amino acids. Germline trimming cut 3 bases from V and 10 bases from J; bases unmatched to any gene: 10. Germline V lookup: CDR1 MGHRA, CDR2 YSYEKL. Written as DNA, the CDR3 is TGCGCCAGCAGCCAGGTGCGACTAGCGGTAGAGGAGCAGTTCTTC. Encoded protein: CASSQVRLAVEEQFF.